The sequence of this T cell receptor (beta chain) was determined in a study of T-cell memory formation after mild COVID-19. The CDR3 has 17 residues. Trimming removed 3 bases from V and 0 bases from J; junction bases left unmatched: 11. Germline V CDR1 and CDR2: SGHNT, YYREEE (reference sequence). General study points: Pre-infection memory carried some responding clones, suggesting that cross-reactive memory joined. Clones that contracted from day 15 to 85 were balanced CD4/CD8, while later expanders leaned CD4+. Second-wave clones with a day 37 peak had unconfirmed SARS-CoV-2 specificity.

There are many counts of this clonotype. What it binds is unknown. Constant-segment primers served in 5'RACE that generated TCR alpha and TCR beta cDNA libraries bearing sample barcodes and UMIs. One entry per CDR3 protein results from TCRdb running MiXCR on the 5' RACE reads. Of 11,000 to 15,000 distinct CDR3 sequences listed, roughly 19% are singletons. The chain is built from TRBV5-4 and TRBJ2-7; 8 bases match TRBD2. The TCR was taken from an adult woman who had mild COVID-19 (a few samples of this study predate the infection). Cell type and time point are not known. Sequenced input: PBMCs or a T cell subset sorted from them (not recorded which). CDR3 coding DNA: TGTGCCAGCAGCTCCACGACCTCCGGGACTAGCTCCTACGAGCAGTACTTC. Translating it yields CASSSTTSGTSSYEQYF.